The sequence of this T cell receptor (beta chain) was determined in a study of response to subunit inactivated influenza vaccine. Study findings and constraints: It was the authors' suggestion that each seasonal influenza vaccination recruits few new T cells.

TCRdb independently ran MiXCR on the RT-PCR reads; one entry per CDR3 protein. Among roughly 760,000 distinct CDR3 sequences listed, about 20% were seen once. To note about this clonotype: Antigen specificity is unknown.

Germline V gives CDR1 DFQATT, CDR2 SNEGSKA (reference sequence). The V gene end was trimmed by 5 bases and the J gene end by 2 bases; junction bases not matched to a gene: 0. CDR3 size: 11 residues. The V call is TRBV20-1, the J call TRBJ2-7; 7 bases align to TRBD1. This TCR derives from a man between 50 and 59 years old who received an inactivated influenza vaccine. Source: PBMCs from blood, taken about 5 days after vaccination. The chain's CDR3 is CSAGQAYEQYF. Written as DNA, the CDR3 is TGCAGTGCTGGACAGGCCTACGAGCAGTACTTC.